This T cell receptor (beta chain) was recovered during a study of shared clonotypes between healthy human individuals. Study summary: Each donor's CD4 naive and CD4 memory cells filled three plates apiece, CD8 naive two, and CD8 memory one.

Deep-level running was used for the assay. Generated by immunoSEQ multiplex PCR, the TCRdb table keeps only in-frame clones and is missing some. This sample carries around 700,000 clones, approximately 79% of them seen once, and the ten largest clones take approximately 1.7%. The CDR3 has 16 amino acids. J gave up 4 bases and V 1 base, and 4 bases lay outside the gene matches. Germline V gene lookup returns CDR1 SGHDN and CDR2 FVKESK. Recent acute infections and vaccinations were absent in the healthy HIV-negative adult donors. The receptor's source is a woman aged 30 to 39 in good health. The sequencing sample was made of memory CD4+ T cells sorted from blood. Indicated subset: CD45RA-negative fraction. The V and J genes are TRBV14 and TRBJ2-7, with 13 bases identical to TRBD2. The DNA of the CDR3 is TGTGCCAGCAGCCAAGCCGGACTAGCGGGAGCGTACGAGCAGTACTTC. Amino acids: CASSQAGLAGAYEQYF. The whole variable domain, filled in from reference TRBV14 and TRBJ2-7, reads EAGVTQFPSHSVIEKGQTVTLRCDPISGHDNLYWYRRVMGKEIKFLLHFVKESKQDESGMPNNRFLAERTGGTYSTLKVQPAELEDSGVYFCASSQAGLAGAYEQYFGPGTRLTVT.